A selection of T cell receptor beta chains follows, all from one sample in a study of blood T cell repertoires in COVID-19. Method: immunoSEQ multiplex PCR; TCRdb's copy keeps in-frame clones and lacks some. The sample lists some 38,000 clones; around 85% were seen once. The sequenced sample consisted of peripheral blood. These receptors all come from a man aged 55 to 70 with active or convalescent COVID-19. Each CDR3 is given without its conserved first and last residue. A D gene is named only where the DNA matches it firmly.

d_call j_call v_call cdr3_aa
. TRBJ1-5 TRBV12-1 AAAQSEDSYSNQPQH
. TRBJ1-6 TRBV7-2 ASSLVSGPNSPLH
TRBD1 TRBJ2-1 TRBV11-3 ASSPRDRSYNEQF
. TRBJ2-2 TRBV19 ASSGSTSTGELF
TRBD2 TRBJ2-1 TRBV5-5 ASSSGTSGTNEQF
. TRBJ1-3 TRBV14 ASSQKTRTPGNTIY
. TRBJ1-4 TRBV2 ASSETGAINEKLF
. TRBJ2-1 TRBV19 ASSVTGIGEQF
TRBD1 TRBJ1-1 TRBV6-6 ASRAGGSNTEAF
. TRBJ2-5 TRBV20-1 SASRSPQETQY
. TRBJ2-2 TRBV11-2 ASSITHPSNTGELF
TRBD2 TRBJ2-1 TRBV2 ASTPAGGSYNEQF
. TRBJ2-1 TRBV19 ASSRASGVGEQF
TRBD1 TRBJ1-1 TRBV24-1 ATSDTRGRAF
. TRBJ1-2 TRBV27 ASSLFAGGGDGYT
. TRBJ1-3 TRBV4-3 ASSQGIGGLSGNTIY
. TRBJ1-1 TRBV27 ASSLGPRRNTEAF
. TRBJ2-1 TRBV12-1 ASSPKIRAYNEQF
. TRBJ1-2 TRBV27 ASRRGDYGYT
. TRBJ1-5 TRBV28 ASSTLQGSNQPQH
TRBD2 TRBJ2-1 TRBV25-1 ASSDGGTRPYNEQF
. TRBJ1-1 TRBV19 ASSILRGNTEAF
. TRBJ2-4 TRBV28 ASSLRNSRDIQY
TRBD1 TRBJ2-3 TRBV7-9 ATSGTGSTDTQY
TRBD1 TRBJ1-2 TRBV6-5 ASSPQGARGYT
. TRBJ1-4 TRBV25-1 ASSESGQTLF
. TRBJ1-1 TRBV5-6 ASSSDRINTEAF
. TRBJ2-1 TRBV7-9 ASSFRGGPNEQF
TRBD1 TRBJ2-3 TRBV4-1 ASRPGQGADTQY
TRBD1 TRBJ2-1 TRBV5-1 ASSSRDRGYNEQF
TRBD1 TRBJ1-2 TRBV28 ASKRQGADYGYT
. TRBJ1-2 TRBV28 ASSLSGWYGYT
. TRBJ2-5 TRBV6-5 ASSSWTVQETQY
. TRBJ1-5 TRBV5-6 ASSAAYSNQPQH
TRBD1 TRBJ1-5 TRBV28 ASSPPDRGGNQPQH
. TRBJ2-3 TRBV28 ASSLSPNLHTDTQY
TRBD2 TRBJ2-5 TRBV11-2 ASSLAFSGGPETQY
. TRBJ2-6 TRBV21-1 ASSPLRDSGANVLT
TRBD1 TRBJ1-1 TRBV5-5 ASSSLPTGTLGAEAF
. TRBJ1-4 TRBV19 ASSMLNEKLF
. TRBJ1-2 TRBV2 ASSETQQVYYGYT
. TRBJ2-3 TRBV10-3 AISEGPSGTDTQY
. TRBJ2-5 TRBV19 ASRSASRQETQY
. TRBJ1-3 TRBV6-5 ASSTPGLGGNTIY
. TRBJ1-1 TRBV4-2 ASSSGGAWTEAF
. TRBJ2-1 TRBV5-4 ASSSAGGGNEQF
. TRBJ1-2 TRBV27 ASSSTGSGGYGYT
. TRBJ2-1 TRBV12-3/TRBV12-4 ASSSGLSDEQF
TRBD1 TRBJ2-5 TRBV5-1 ASSPTGTGIETQY
TRBD1 TRBJ1-2 TRBV11-3 ASSSGQGNYGYT
TRBD2 TRBJ2-4 TRBV6-2/TRBV6-3 ASSWGLAVNKNIQY
TRBD1 TRBJ1-2 TRBV7-2 ASSSDRAWDGYT
TRBD2 TRBJ2-3 TRBV5-1 ASSLQPASGGTDTQY
TRBD2 TRBJ2-1 TRBV3-1/TRBV3-2 ASSQAPGLAGVYTYNEQF
TRBD1 TRBJ2-3 TRBV12-5 ASGLGQGSTDTQY
TRBD2 TRBJ2-5 TRBV7-7 ASSLGTTSVETQY
TRBD1 TRBJ2-2 TRBV6-5 ASSWGQAGELF